This TCR beta chain was sequenced in a study of blood T cell repertoires in COVID-19. As for the study in general: Sites across the United States, Italy and Spain contributed samples from acute and convalescent COVID-19. Sample material is recorded as cDNA or gDNA derived from T cells, B-cell-depleted T cells, or PBMCs.

This CDR3 has 12 residues. The V gene end was trimmed by 6 bases and the J gene end by 11 bases; junction bases not matched to a gene: 7. Germline CDR1 LNHDA, CDR2 SQIVND (reference sequence). Authors' analysis steps: Reference gene primers were amplified, and this amplification served to estimate nucleated cell counts. Data came from immunoSEQ multiplex PCR; TCRdb stores just in-frame clones and leaves some out. The D gene and trimming were derived from the DNA, and the V and J assignments and clone size from that table. The sample carries about 180,000 clones, roughly 87% recorded once. The V and J genes are TRBV19 and TRBJ1-1; 9 bases are shared with TRBD1. The sample comprised peripheral blood. The sequence came from a woman aged 70-85 years with acute or convalescent COVID-19. Written as DNA, the CDR3 is TGTGCCAGTAGCTTCCGGGACAGGGCGGCTTTCTTT. This gives the protein CASSFRDRAAFF.